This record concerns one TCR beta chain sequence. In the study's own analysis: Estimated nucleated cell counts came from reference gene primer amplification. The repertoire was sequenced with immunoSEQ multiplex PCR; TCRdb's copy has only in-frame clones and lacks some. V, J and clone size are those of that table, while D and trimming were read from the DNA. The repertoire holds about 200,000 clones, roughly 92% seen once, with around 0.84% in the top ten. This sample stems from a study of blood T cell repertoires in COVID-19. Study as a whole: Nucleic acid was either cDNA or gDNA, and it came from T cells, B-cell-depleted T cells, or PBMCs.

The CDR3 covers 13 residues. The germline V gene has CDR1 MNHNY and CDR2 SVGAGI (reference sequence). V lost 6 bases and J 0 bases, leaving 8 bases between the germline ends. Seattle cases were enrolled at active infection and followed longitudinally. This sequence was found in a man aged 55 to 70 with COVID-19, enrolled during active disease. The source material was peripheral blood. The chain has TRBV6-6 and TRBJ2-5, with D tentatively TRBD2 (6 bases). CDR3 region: CASRRDYQETQYF. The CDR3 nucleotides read TGTGCCAGCAGGAGGGACTACCAAGAGACCCAGTACTTC.